The clone carrying this T cell receptor (beta chain) was seen just once. Its antigen is not identified. The sample is drawn from a study of T cell responses to AZD1222 COVID-19 vaccine. Whole-study context: Second-dose schedules of about 4 or about 12 weeks were combined. Study results and limitations: Scientists sampled the repertoires only once the peak T cell response had passed. The study found vaccine-associated CD4 TCRs spanning spike, dominant at 160-218 and 743-854.

Clones were sequenced by immunoSEQ multiplex PCR, and TCRdb holds only the in-frame ones, with some missing. Found here are approximately 180,000 clones, 85% to 90% of them singletons; the top ten hold under 2%. The origin of this receptor is an adult in good health. The source was peripheral blood, collected on day 0 of AZD1222 vaccination.

The CDR3, as DNA: TGCGCCAGCAGCGGTAGCCCCGGGGGGGCGAACACCGGGGAGCTGTTTTTT. Translation gives CASSGSPGGANTGELFF. The chain carries TRBV4-3 and TRBJ2-2; 8 bases map to TRBD2. V shed 5 bases and J 0 bases; nucleotides not matched to a gene: 8. Germline-derived CDR1 and CDR2 are LGHNA and YSLEER. The CDR3 is 17 residues long.